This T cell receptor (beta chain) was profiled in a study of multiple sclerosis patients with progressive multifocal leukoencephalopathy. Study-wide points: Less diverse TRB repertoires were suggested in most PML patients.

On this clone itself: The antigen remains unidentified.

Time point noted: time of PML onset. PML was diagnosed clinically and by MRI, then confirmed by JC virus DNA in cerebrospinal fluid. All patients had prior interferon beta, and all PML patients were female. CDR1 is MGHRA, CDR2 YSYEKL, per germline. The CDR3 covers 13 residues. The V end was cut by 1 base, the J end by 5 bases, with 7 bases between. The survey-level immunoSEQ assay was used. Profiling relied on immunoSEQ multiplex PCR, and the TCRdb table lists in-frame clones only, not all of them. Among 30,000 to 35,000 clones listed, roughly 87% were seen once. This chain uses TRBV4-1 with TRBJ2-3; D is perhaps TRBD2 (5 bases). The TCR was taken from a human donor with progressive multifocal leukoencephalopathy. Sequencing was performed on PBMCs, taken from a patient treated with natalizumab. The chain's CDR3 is CASSQVRGDTQYF. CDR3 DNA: TGCGCCAGCAGCCAAGTTCGGGGAGATACGCAGTATTTT.